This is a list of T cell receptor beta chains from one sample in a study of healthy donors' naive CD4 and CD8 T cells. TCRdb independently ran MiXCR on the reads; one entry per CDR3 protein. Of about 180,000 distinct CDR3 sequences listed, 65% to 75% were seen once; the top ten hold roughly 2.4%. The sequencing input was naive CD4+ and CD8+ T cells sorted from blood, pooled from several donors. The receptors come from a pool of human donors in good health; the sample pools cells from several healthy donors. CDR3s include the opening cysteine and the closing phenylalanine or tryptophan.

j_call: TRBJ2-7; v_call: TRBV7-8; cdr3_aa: CASSPLAGMPYEQYF
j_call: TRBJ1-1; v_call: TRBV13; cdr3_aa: CASSLTEAFF
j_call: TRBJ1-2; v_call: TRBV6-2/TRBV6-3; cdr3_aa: CASSLRDDYGYTF
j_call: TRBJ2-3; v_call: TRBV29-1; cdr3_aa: CSVERDQSRDTQYF
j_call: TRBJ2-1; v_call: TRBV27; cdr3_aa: CASSSRRALNEQFF
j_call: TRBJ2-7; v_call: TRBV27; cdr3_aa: CASRLLASGHYEQYF
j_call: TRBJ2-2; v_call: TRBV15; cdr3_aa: CATSTYSSALNTGELFF
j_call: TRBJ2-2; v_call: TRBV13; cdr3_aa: CASSRTATGELFF
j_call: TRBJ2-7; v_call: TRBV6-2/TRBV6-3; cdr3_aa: CASSRDRGFYEQYF
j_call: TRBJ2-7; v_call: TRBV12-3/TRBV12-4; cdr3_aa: CASSSRDRESEQYF
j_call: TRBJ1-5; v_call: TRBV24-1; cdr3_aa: CATSDIPGRDGGSNQPQHF
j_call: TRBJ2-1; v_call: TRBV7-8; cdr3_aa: CATSHPDNEQFF
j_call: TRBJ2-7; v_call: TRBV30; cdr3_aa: CAWSAGQVQYF
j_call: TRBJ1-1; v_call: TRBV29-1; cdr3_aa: CSALTGQVGTEAFF
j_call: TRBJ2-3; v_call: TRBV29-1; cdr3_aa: CSVGRAGGSTDTQYF
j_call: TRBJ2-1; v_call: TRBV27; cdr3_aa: CASSLRWRSPNEQFF